The 28 T cell receptor beta chains presented below share a single source sample, sequenced in a study of spatial heterogeneity in lung cancer. One entry per CDR3 protein, called by TCRdb with MiXCR from the 5' RACE reads. Counted here are roughly 120,000 distinct CDR3 sequences, 9.5% to 14% occurring once; the ten biggest clones make up 20% to 25%. Time point given: blood at routine non-recurrence follow-up after resection. Sequences were derived from PBMCs, sampled at follow-up. Source of these receptors: a female donor with early-stage non-small cell lung cancer.

The chain employs TRBV29-1 and TRBJ2-5, with D possibly TRBD2 on 5 matching bases. V dropped 1 base and J dropped 7 bases, with 13 bases sitting between them. The CDR3 is 13 amino acids. CDR1 is SQVTM, CDR2 ANQGSEA, per germline. Here the CDR3 DNA reads TGCAGCGTTGAAGGGACTTATAAGGGGACCCAGTACTTC. This sequence encodes CSVEGTYKGTQYF.

This clonotype was counted ten times or more. The chain combines TRBV7-9 with TRBJ1-4; 7 nucleotides align to TRBD1. The CDR3 is made up of 16 amino acids. V lost 5 bases to trimming and J lost 4 bases; unmatched junction nucleotides: 10. CDR1 is SEHNR and CDR2 is FQNEAQ in the germline V gene (reference sequence). CDR3 sequence: CASSPVAGQINEKLFF. Here the CDR3 DNA reads TGTGCCAGCAGCCCGGTGGCGGGACAGATTAATGAAAAACTGTTTTTT.

This clonotype was recorded a few times. The chain joins TRBV2 to TRBJ1-5; tentative D call: TRBD1 (5 bases). Germline V CDR1 and CDR2: SNHLY, FYNNEI. CDR3 length equals 15 residues. Trimming left V 5 bases short and J 7 bases short, with 18 bases between. The CDR3 here is CASSPWDLKDQPQHF. CDR3 DNA sequence: TGTGCCAGCAGTCCCTGGGACCTAAAGGACCAGCCCCAGCATTTT.

There are a few counts of this clonotype. The V call is TRBV2, the J call TRBJ1-6; 9 bases agree with TRBD1. The CDR3 is made up of 15 amino acids. Per the germline V gene, CDR1 is SNHLY and CDR2 is FYNNEI. Trimming at V came to 6 bases and at J to 5 bases, leaving 5 bases not matched to a gene. The CDR3 region is CASSRDRAHNSPLHF. In DNA, the CDR3 is TGTGCCAGCAGCCGGGACAGGGCCCATAATTCACCCCTCCACTTT.

The gene calls are TRBV28 and TRBJ2-7; D is perhaps TRBD1 (6 bases). Looked up from germline, CDR1 is MDHEN and CDR2 is SYDVKM. CDR3 size: 12 residues. V was clipped by 6 bases and J by 5 bases, with 11 bases between them. The CDR3 DNA reads as TGTGCCAGCAGAACACAGGGTCACGAGCAGTACTTC. It codes for CASRTQGHEQYF.

This clonotype has only a few counts. J is TRBJ2-3 and V is TRBV6-1; unclear D gene. Trimming took 2 bases from V and 1 from J, leaving 10 bases between them. From germline, CDR1 is MNHNS and CDR2 SASEGT. The length of the CDR3 is 15 residues. CDR3 DNA: TGTGCCAGCAGTGAAAGGCTAGTGGGCACAGATACGCAGTATTTT. Translated, it gives CASSERLVGTDTQYF.

This clonotype came up many times. The CDR3 bases are TGTGCCAGCAGCCAAGCGACAGGGCTACGGCAGTACGTC. It is translated as CASSQATGLRQYV. This rearrangement joins TRBV14 to TRBJ2-7; 7 nucleotides line up with TRBD1. V dropped 1 base and J dropped 9; count of bases not matched to a gene: 6. This CDR3 region has 13 residues. Germline V CDR1 and CDR2: SGHDN, FVKESK.

This clonotype was counted ten times or more. The V call is TRBV19, the J call TRBJ2-7; tentatively, D is TRBD2 (5 bases). The CDR3 is made up of 14 amino acids. The ends were cut back, 6 bases at V and 3 bases at J, with 15 bases in the middle. Germline loops: CDR1 LNHDA, CDR2 SQIVND (reference sequence). CDR3 nucleotides: TGTGCCAGTAGCCCAACTAGTGCGGTCTACGAGCAGTACGTC. Translation: CASSPTSAVYEQYV.

This clonotype was detected ten times or more. V usage is TRBV29-1 and J usage is TRBJ2-2; D is ambiguous. V was trimmed by 6 bases and J by 4 bases, leaving 12 bases between them. CDR3 length: 13 amino acids. CDR1 is SQVTM and CDR2 is ANQGSEA in the germline V gene. The CDR3 reads CSVALRLTGELFF. The CDR3 DNA reads as TGCAGCGTGGCGCTTCGGCTCACCGGGGAGCTGTTTTTT.

The gene calls are TRBV7-2 and TRBJ2-1; 11 nucleotides line up with TRBD2. Per germline, CDR1 SGHTA and CDR2 FQGNSA. CDR3 length equals 19 residues. Trimming removed 7 bases from V and 3 bases from J; junction bases left unmatched: 17. Here the CDR3 DNA reads TGTGCCAGCACCGCGCAGGGGGGTACCGGGACTAGCGGCTACAATGAGCAGTTCTTC. It is translated as CASTAQGGTGTSGYNEQFF.

The V gene is TRBV20-1, the J gene TRBJ2-1; 10 nucleotides line up with TRBD2. Germline values: CDR1 DFQATT, CDR2 SNEGSKA (reference sequence). The CDR3 runs to 13 residues. The trim removed 1 base at V and 15 bases at J, leaving 9 bases unmatched. CDR3 nucleotide sequence: TGCAGTGCTAGAGGGACTAGCGGCAACCGGGCGTTCTTC. It translates to CSARGTSGNRAFF.

This clonotype appeared many times. The chain recombines TRBV20-1 with TRBJ2-5, with a possible D match to TRBD2 (6 bases). Germline V gene lookup returns CDR1 DFQATT and CDR2 SNEGSKA (reference sequence). V was trimmed by 6 bases and J by 2 bases, leaving 13 bases between them. This CDR3 is 13 amino acids long. The CDR3 loop reads CSAPGLPQETQYF. DNA for the CDR3: TGCAGTGCCCCGGGACTTCCTCAAGAGACCCAGTACTTC.

The rearrangement uses TRBV30 and TRBJ1-1; a possible D gene is TRBD1 (6 bases). The germline CDR1 and CDR2 sequences are GTSNPN and SVGIG (reference sequence). V gave up 6 bases and J gave up 9 bases, with 17 bases separating them. The CDR3 is 12 amino acids. CDR3 sequence reads: CACHTPQGKAFF. The CDR3, as DNA: TGTGCCTGTCACACACCTCAGGGGAAAGCTTTCTTT. Variable domain in full (rest from reference TRBV30 and TRBJ1-1): SQTIHQWPATLVQPVGSPLSLECTVEGTSNPNLYWYRQAAGRGLQLLFYSVGIGQISSEVPQNLSASRPQDRQFILSSKKLLLSDSGFYLCACHTPQGKAFFGQGTRLTVV.

Regarding this clonotype: A much more abundant neighbour one base away suggests this may be a read error. The CDR3 does not end in the conserved phenylalanine or tryptophan, so this is likely a read error. The genes are TRBV28 and TRBJ1-3, with unresolved D. The ends were cut back, 7 bases at V and 1 base at J, with 11 bases in the middle. CDR3 length equals 14 residues. Per the germline V gene, CDR1 is MDHEN and CDR2 is SYDVKM. As DNA, the CDR3 is TGTGCCAGCACCCCGGACGCTTCTGGAAACACCATATATCTT. This sequence encodes CASTPDASGNTIYL.

The chain recombines TRBV29-1 with TRBJ2-7; TRBD2 agrees at 12 bases. The germline V gene has CDR1 SQVTM and CDR2 ANQGSEA. Trimming removed 6 bases from V and 3 bases from J; junction bases left unmatched: 6. The CDR3 sequence is 14 residues long. The CDR3 spells CSVTVTSGGYEQYF. In nucleotides, the CDR3 is TGCAGCGTCACCGTGACTAGCGGGGGCTACGAGCAGTACTTC.

CDR3 in DNA: TGTGCCAGCTCACCTGCTATGACAGCATCCTACAATGAGCAGTTCTTC. It is translated as CASSPAMTASYNEQFF. V usage is TRBV18 and J usage is TRBJ2-1; the D gene is possibly TRBD1 (5 bases). The CDR3 runs to 16 residues. CDR1 and CDR2 from the germline V gene are KGHSH and LQKENI. V was clipped by 3 bases and J by 1 base, with 13 bases between them.

The CDR3 is CASSYYLGGTYEQYF. CDR3 nucleotide sequence: TGTGCCAGCAGTTACTATCTCGGAGGGACCTACGAGCAGTACTTC. The V and J genes are TRBV6-5 and TRBJ2-7; maybe TRBD2 (6 bases). CDR1 is MNHEY and CDR2 is SVGAGI in the germline V gene. The CDR3 covers 15 residues. Trimming took off 1 base at V and 2 bases at J, with 12 bases between the two ends.

This clonotype was counted a few times. The rearrangement joins TRBV28 to TRBJ2-3; 9 positions match TRBD2. Trimming at V came to 2 bases and at J to 0 bases, leaving 3 bases not matched to a gene. Germline V lookup: CDR1 MDHEN, CDR2 SYDVKM. This CDR3 has 16 amino acids. CDR3 residues: CASSLLSGGSTDTQYF. As DNA, the CDR3 is TGTGCCAGCAGTTTACTCAGCGGGGGGAGCACAGATACGCAGTATTTT.

The chain employs TRBV20-1 and TRBJ2-7; 9 nucleotides agree with TRBD1. The CDR3 spans 13 residues. V trimming: 5 bases; J trimming: 2 bases; junction bases outside the gene matches: 4. Per germline, CDR1 DFQATT and CDR2 SNEGSKA (reference sequence). CDR3 nucleotides: TGCAGTGCTCCAGGACAGGGGCCCTACGAGCAGTACTTC. It encodes CSAPGQGPYEQYF.

Ten or more counts support this clonotype. CDR3 in DNA: TGCAGCGTTGGGGACAGGGGAGGCTATGGCTACACCTTC. Translated, it gives CSVGDRGGYGYTF. V gene TRBV29-1 combines with J gene TRBJ1-2; 10 bases agree with TRBD1. The CDR3 consists of 13 residues. Trimming removed 4 bases from V and 4 bases from J; junction bases left unmatched: 3. CDR1 SQVTM and CDR2 ANQGSEA come from the germline V gene.

The chain uses TRBV7-8 and TRBJ2-7, with a weak D call TRBD2 (6 bases). Trimming removed 5 bases from V and 5 bases from J, with 16 bases in between. From germline, CDR1 is SGHVS and CDR2 FQNEAQ. The CDR3 length is 14 residues. Here the CDR3 reads CASSPTGLPHEQYF. CDR3 DNA: TGTGCCAGCAGCCCAACGGGACTCCCTCACGAGCAGTACTTC.

This clonotype was counted between two and nine times. The gene calls are TRBV28 and TRBJ2-7, with D possibly TRBD2 on 6 matching bases. CDR1 is MDHEN and CDR2 is SYDVKM in the germline V gene. The CDR3 spans 13 residues. V shed 8 bases and J shed 0 bases, with 11 bases lying between them. The CDR3 nucleotides read TGTGCCAGCGGGGGGACCGTCTCCTACGAGCAGTACGTC. It yields the protein CASGGTVSYEQYV.

The V gene is TRBV6-1, the J gene TRBJ2-1; 11 bases are shared with TRBD2. Germline V gene lookup returns CDR1 MNHNS and CDR2 SASEGT. Trimming removed 3 bases from V and 8 bases from J; junction bases left unmatched: 9. This CDR3 comprises 16 residues. The CDR3 coding sequence is TGTGCCAGCAGTGATCGAGCTAGCGGGAGGTGGGATGAGCAGTTCTTC. It is translated as CASSDRASGRWDEQFF.

The table lists this clonotype with many counts. In DNA form, the CDR3 reads TGTGCCAGCAGCCGACGAGATAATTCACCCCTCCACTTT. Its protein product is CASSRRDNSPLHF. The genes are TRBV6-5 and TRBJ1-6, with D hard to call. This CDR3 contains 13 residues. V lost 6 bases, J lost 5 bases, and 8 bases lay in between. Germline V gives CDR1 MNHEY, CDR2 SVGAGI.

A word on this clonotype: Since no conserved phenylalanine or tryptophan closes the CDR3, a read error is the likely cause. This chain links TRBV6-4 with TRBJ2-3; D may correspond to TRBD1 or TRBD2 (5 bases each). This CDR3 has 14 amino acids. V was trimmed by 6 bases and J by 6 bases, leaving 16 bases between them. The germline gives CDR1 MRHNA, CDR2 SNTAGT. DNA for the CDR3: TGTGCCAGCAGCCCGGGGCCCTCCGTCGATACGCAGTATATT. Translated, it gives CASSPGPSVDTQYI.

The chain recombines TRBV28 with TRBJ2-2; 14 bases align to TRBD2. J lost 4 bases, V lost 5 bases, and 3 bases had no gene match. This CDR3 has 16 amino acids. The germline gives CDR1 MDHEN, CDR2 SYDVKM. For the CDR3, the DNA is TGTGCCAGCAGTCCTGGACTAGCGGGAGGCACCGGGGAGCTGTTTTTT. Encoded protein: CASSPGLAGGTGELFF. The full variable domain, in which reference TRBV28 and TRBJ2-2 provide the parts outside the CDR3, is DVKVTQSSRYLVKRTGEKVFLECVQDMDHENMFWYRQDPGLGLRLIYFSYDVKMKEKGDIPEGYSVSREKKERFSLILESASTNQTSMYLCASSPGLAGGTGELFFGEGSRLTVL.

This clonotype was counted ten times or more. The CDR3 coding sequence is TGCAGCGTTGACGCCGGCAGGACAAATACCGGGGAGCTGTTTTTT. Translation gives CSVDAGRTNTGELFF. The chain couples TRBV29-1 to TRBJ2-2, with D possibly matching TRBD1 (5 bases). Germline V gene data show CDR1 as SQVTM and CDR2 as ANQGSEA. Trimming removed 3 bases from V and 5 bases from J, with 16 bases in between. The CDR3 is made up of 15 amino acids.

A few counts support this clonotype. This rearrangement joins TRBV21-1 to TRBJ2-7; the DNA was not compared with TRBD2, the D call given in the table. TRBV21-1 has pseudogene status. There are 17 residues in the CDR3. The CDR3 sequence is CASSKALAGVETYEQYF. In DNA form, the CDR3 reads TGTGCCAGCAGCAAGGCACTAGCGGGAGTAGAGACCTACGAGCAGTACTTC.